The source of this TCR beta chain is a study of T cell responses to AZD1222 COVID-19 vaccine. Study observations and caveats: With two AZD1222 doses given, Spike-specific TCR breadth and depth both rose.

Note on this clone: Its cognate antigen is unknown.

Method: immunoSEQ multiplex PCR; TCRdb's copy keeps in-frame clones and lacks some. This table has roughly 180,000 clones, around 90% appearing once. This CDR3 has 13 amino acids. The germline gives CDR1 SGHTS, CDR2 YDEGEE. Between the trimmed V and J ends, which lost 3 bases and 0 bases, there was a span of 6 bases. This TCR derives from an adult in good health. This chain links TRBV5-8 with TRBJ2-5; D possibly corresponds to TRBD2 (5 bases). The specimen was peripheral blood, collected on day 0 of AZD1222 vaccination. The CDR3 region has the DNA TGTGCCAGCAGCTACGGGGACCAAGAGACCCAGTACTTC. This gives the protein CASSYGDQETQYF.